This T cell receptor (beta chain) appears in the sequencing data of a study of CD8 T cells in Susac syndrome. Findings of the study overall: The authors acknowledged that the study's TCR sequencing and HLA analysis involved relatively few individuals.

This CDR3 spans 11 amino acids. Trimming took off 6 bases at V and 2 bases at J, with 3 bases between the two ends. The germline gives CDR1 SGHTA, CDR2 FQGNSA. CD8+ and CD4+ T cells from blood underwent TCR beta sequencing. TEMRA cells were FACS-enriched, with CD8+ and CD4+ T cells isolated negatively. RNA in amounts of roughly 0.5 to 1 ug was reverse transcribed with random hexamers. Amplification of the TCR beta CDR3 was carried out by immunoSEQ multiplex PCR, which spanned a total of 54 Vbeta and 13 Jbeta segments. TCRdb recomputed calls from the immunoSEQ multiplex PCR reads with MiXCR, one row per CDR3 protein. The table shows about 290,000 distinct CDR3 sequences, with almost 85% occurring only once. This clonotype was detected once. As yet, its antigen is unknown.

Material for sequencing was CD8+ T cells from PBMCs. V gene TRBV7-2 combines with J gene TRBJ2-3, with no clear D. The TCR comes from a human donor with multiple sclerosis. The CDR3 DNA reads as TGTGCCAGCAGGATCACAGATACGCAGTATTTT. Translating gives CASRITDTQYF.